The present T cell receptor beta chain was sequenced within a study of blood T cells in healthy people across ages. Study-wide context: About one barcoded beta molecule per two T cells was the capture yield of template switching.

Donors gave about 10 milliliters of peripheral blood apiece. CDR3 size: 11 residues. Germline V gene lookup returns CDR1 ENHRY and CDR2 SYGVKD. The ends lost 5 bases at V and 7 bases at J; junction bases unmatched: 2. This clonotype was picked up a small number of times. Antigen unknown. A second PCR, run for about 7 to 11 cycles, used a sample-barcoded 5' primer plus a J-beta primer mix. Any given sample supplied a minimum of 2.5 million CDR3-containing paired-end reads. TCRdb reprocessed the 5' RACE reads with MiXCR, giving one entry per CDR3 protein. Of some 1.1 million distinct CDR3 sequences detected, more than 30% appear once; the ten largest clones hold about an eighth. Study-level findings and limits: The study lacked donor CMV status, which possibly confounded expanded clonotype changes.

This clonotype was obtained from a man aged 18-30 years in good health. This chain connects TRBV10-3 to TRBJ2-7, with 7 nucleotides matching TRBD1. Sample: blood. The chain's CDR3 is CAISTGDEQYF. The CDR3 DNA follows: TGTGCCATCAGTACAGGGGATGAGCAGTACTTC.